The TCR beta chain under discussion was sequenced for a study of monozygotic twins with inflammatory bowel disease. In regard to this clonotype: Antigen specificity is unknown.

The CDR3 is 15 amino acids. Germline CDR1 reads DFQATT; CDR2 reads SNEGSKA (reference sequence). UMIs containing a 6-nucleotide sample barcode were added via template switching. TCRdb re-called the 5' RACE reads and shows each CDR3 protein once, DNA omitted. The sample table sets out some 400,000 distinct CDR3 sequences. Whole-study findings and limits: People with IBD had fewer clonotypes in common with others than healthy twins did, especially with disease activity. No detectable difference in repertoire similarity separated concordant from discordant twins, possibly as a result of limited power.

This TCR came from a human donor with ulcerative colitis or Crohn's disease, or a healthy co-twin of an affected twin (not recorded which). The V gene is TRBV20-1, the J gene TRBJ2-3; lacking DNA, the TRBD1 call made by TCRdb goes unchecked. Sequencing input: blood. CDR3 residues: CSAKTAHTSTDTQYF.